This T cell receptor (beta chain) is drawn from a study of blood T cell repertoires in COVID-19. About the study: The study drew acute and convalescent COVID-19 samples from the United States, Italy and Spain. Sources were T cells, B-cell-depleted T cells, or PBMCs; the material itself was cDNA or gDNA.

Germline values: CDR1 MGHRA, CDR2 YSYEKL. CDR3 size: 18 residues. V trimming: 0 bases; J trimming: 2 bases; junction bases outside the gene matches: 10. Sequencing used immunoSEQ multiplex PCR; TCRdb keeps in-frame clones, though not all of them. The repertoire includes roughly 320,000 clones, approximately 84% of them detected once, and about 4% sits in the top ten. This clonotype was obtained from a man aged 25-45 years who had recovered from COVID-19. The sequenced sample was PBMCs or T cells enriched from blood (not recorded which). This chain connects TRBV4-1 to TRBJ2-7; 10 nucleotides line up with TRBD2. The CDR3: CASSQDSFLLAGAYEQYF. DNA for the CDR3: TGCGCCAGCAGCCAAGACTCATTTTTGCTAGCGGGGGCCTACGAGCAGTACTTC.